A selection of T cell receptor beta chains follows, all from one sample in a study of T cell changes during pregnancy in multiple sclerosis. Using immunoSEQ multiplex PCR, the repertoire was profiled, and TCRdb retains in-frame clones only, with some absent. The sample yields 75,000 to 80,000 clones, around nine tenths seen once. The sequences come from peripheral blood, collected before pregnancy. The origin of the receptors is a female donor with multiple sclerosis, enrolled in a pregnancy study. Both conserved end residues are part of each CDR3. The D gene is left open where the match is weak. Part of the rows lack a size; the others show once, few, many or a class for expanded clones.

V gene	D gene	J gene	clone size	CDR3 protein	CDR3 DNA
TRBV13	.	TRBJ2-7	once	CASSFLSYEQYF	TGTGCCAGCAGCTTCCTCTCCTACGAGCAGTACTTC
TRBV30	TRBD2	TRBJ2-2	.	CAWSVTRQAGTGELFF	TGTGCCTGGAGTGTAACTCGCCAAGCGGGGACCGGGGAGCTGTTTTTT
TRBV5-4	.	TRBJ2-7	.	CASSLSPGGYEQYF	TGTGCCAGCAGCTTGTCGCCCGGGGGCTACGAGCAGTACTTC
TRBV6-1	.	TRBJ2-7	.	CASRGRGYEQYF	TGTGCCAGCAGGGGGAGAGGCTACGAGCAGTACTTC
TRBV5-4	.	TRBJ1-2	.	CASSLKHRDGYTF	TGTGCCAGCAGCTTGAAACACAGGGACGGCTACACCTTC
TRBV4-3	TRBD1	TRBJ1-2	.	CASSQDQWGRGPNYGYTF	TGCGCCAGCAGCCAAGATCAGTGGGGAAGGGGGCCTAACTATGGCTACACCTTC
TRBV2	.	TRBJ2-3	once	CASKRGSFGTDTQYF	TGTGCCAGCAAACGGGGGAGTTTTGGCACAGATACGCAGTATTTT
TRBV6-1	TRBD2	TRBJ2-2	once	CASRELAGGPAGTGELFF	TGTGCCAGCAGGGAACTAGCGGGGGGGCCTGCGGGCACCGGGGAGCTGTTTTTT
TRBV7-9	.	TRBJ2-3	.	CASSLIGADTQYF	TGTGCCAGCAGCTTAATCGGAGCAGATACGCAGTATTTT
TRBV6-1	TRBD2	TRBJ2-7	.	CASSEASGGYYEQYF	TGTGCCAGCAGTGAAGCGAGCGGGGGCTACTACGAGCAGTACTTC
TRBV30	.	TRBJ2-3	.	CAWRWWEGTDTQYF	TGTGCCTGGAGGTGGTGGGAGGGCACAGATACGCAGTATTTT
TRBV9	.	TRBJ2-4	.	CASSVPPSGIQYF	TGTGCCAGCAGCGTTCCCCCTTCGGGCATTCAGTACTTC
TRBV5-1	TRBD1	TRBJ2-1	.	CASSLEDRGVPQSGEQFF	TGCGCCAGCAGCTTGGAGGACAGGGGAGTACCACAATCTGGAGAGCAGTTCTTC
TRBV30	TRBD2	TRBJ2-3	.	CAWSVGAGGITDTQYF	TGTGCCTGGAGTGTGGGTGCGGGGGGGATCACAGATACGCAGTATTTT
TRBV9	TRBD2	TRBJ2-3	.	CASSVNPQVAGITDTQYF	TGTGCCAGCAGCGTAAACCCCCAGGTAGCGGGGATCACAGATACGCAGTATTTT
TRBV5-1	.	TRBJ1-5	.	CASSWGHAGSVEPQHF	TGCGCCAGCAGCTGGGGTCACGCGGGATCAGTGGAGCCCCAGCATTTT
TRBV19	.	TRBJ1-5	.	CASSIVGAYSNQPQHF	TGTGCCAGTAGTATAGTCGGAGCCTATAGCAATCAGCCCCAGCATTTT
TRBV11-2	TRBD2	TRBJ2-1	.	CASSQTSGAYNEQFF	TGTGCCAGCAGTCAGACTAGCGGAGCCTACAATGAGCAGTTCTTC
TRBV7-9	.	TRBJ1-1	once	CASSLLAENTEAFF	TGTGCCAGCAGCTTATTGGCTGAGAACACTGAAGCTTTCTTT
TRBV18	TRBD2	TRBJ2-2	.	CASSSLAVTGELFF	TGTGCCAGCTCATCCCTAGCGGTCACCGGGGAGCTGTTTTTT
TRBV18	.	TRBJ2-5	many	CASSPRGRETQYF	TGTGCCAGCTCACCGCGGGGGCGGGAGACCCAGTACTTC
TRBV10-2	.	TRBJ1-1	.	CASVLRQNGLGTEAFF	TGCGCCAGCGTGTTGAGGCAGAACGGCCTCGGGACTGAAGCTTTCTTT
TRBV5-1	.	TRBJ1-5	.	CASSLVQNQPQHF	TGCGCCAGCAGCTTGGTCCAGAATCAGCCCCAGCATTTT
TRBV12-5	TRBD2	TRBJ2-1	.	CASGSIRDGGSSYNEQFF	TGTGCTAGTGGTTCCATACGGGACGGGGGGAGCTCCTACAATGAGCAGTTCTTC
TRBV7-9	.	TRBJ2-1	.	CASSPPSSRSYNEQFF	TGTGCCAGCAGCCCCCCCTCGAGTCGCTCCTACAATGAGCAGTTCTTC
TRBV5-1	.	TRBJ2-7	.	CASSTPSQGEQYF	TGCGCCAGCAGCACCCCATCCCAGGGTGAGCAGTACTTC
TRBV5-4	.	TRBJ2-7	.	CASSQTGGTDYEQYF	TGTGCCAGCAGCCAGACAGGTGGGACGGACTACGAGCAGTACTTC
TRBV20-1	.	TRBJ2-1	once	CSARRNEQFF	TGCAGTGCTAGACGCAATGAGCAGTTCTTC
TRBV4-3	TRBD2	TRBJ2-1	.	CASSQDRGGTYNEQFF	TGCGCCAGCAGCCAAGACCGGGGGGGTACCTACAATGAGCAGTTCTTC
TRBV5-6	TRBD1	TRBJ1-2	.	CASRRTGGGGYTF	TGTGCCAGCAGAAGGACAGGGGGCGGTGGCTACACCTTC
TRBV6-5	.	TRBJ1-2	.	CASRLVRGNYGYTF	TGTGCCAGCAGACTCGTCCGGGGTAACTATGGCTACACCTTC